This TCR beta chain was profiled in a study of T cell changes during pregnancy in multiple sclerosis. Clones were read by immunoSEQ multiplex PCR, and TCRdb kept only the in-frame ones, dropping some. The sample has 70,000 to 80,000 clones, 80% to 95% seen once. Germline V CDR1 and CDR2: SGDLS, YYNGEE. The length of the CDR3 is 13 residues. V trimming: 2 bases; J trimming: 9 bases; junction bases outside the gene matches: 5. The specimen was CD4+ T cells from peripheral blood mononuclear cells, collected before pregnancy. This clonotype was obtained from a female donor with multiple sclerosis, enrolled in a pregnancy study. The chain is built from TRBV9 and TRBJ2-1; 7 nucleotides align to TRBD1. The CDR3 DNA is TGTGCCAGCAGCGTGACAGGGATGAGTGAGCAGTTCTTC. Amino acids: CASSVTGMSEQFF.